This T cell receptor (beta chain) comes out of a study of blood T cell repertoires in COVID-19. Study-wide context: From the United States, Italy and Spain came samples of acute and convalescent COVID-19.

The method was immunoSEQ multiplex PCR; TCRdb's version includes in-frame clones alone and lacks a portion of them. The sample includes approximately 100,000 clones, roughly 79% of them seen just once. The CDR3 is made up of 12 amino acids. Germline values: CDR1 GTSNPN, CDR2 SVGIG (reference sequence). V was pared by 6 bases and J by 7 bases, with 15 bases between. The V gene is TRBV30, the J gene TRBJ1-1; D unclear. The sequenced sample was peripheral blood. The TCR originated in a man between 65 and 85 years old with acute or convalescent COVID-19. The chain's CDR3 is CACSSARFEAFF. The CDR3 DNA follows: TGTGCCTGTAGTTCCGCCAGGTTTGAAGCTTTCTTT.